The subject of this entry is one TCR beta chain. Its antigen is not known. Other nucleotide sequences in the sample specify the same CDR3. Profiled with immunoSEQ multiplex PCR; TCRdb holds only in-frame clones, not every one. The sample lists some 2.1 million clones, just under 95% occurring once. These data are taken from a study of shared clonotypes between healthy human individuals. Overall study results and limits: Larger richness was generally estimated for naive than memory subsets.

V shed 3 bases and J shed 2 bases, with 11 bases lying between them. The germline gives CDR1 LNHDA, CDR2 SQIVND (reference sequence). This CDR3 has 14 amino acids. CD8 cells regarded as naive lacked CD45RO, were positively chosen for CCR7, and omitted terminally differentiated effector memory CD45RA+ cells. Sequencing was done on a sample of naive CD8+ T cells from PBMCs. The clonotype originates from a man younger than 30 in good health. Some clones in this sample may be carry-over from other donors' samples. This sequence joins TRBV19 and TRBJ2-7; maybe TRBD2 (5 bases). This CDR3 is CASSIGRGPYEQYF. The CDR3 nucleotides are TGTGCCAGTAGTATTGGTCGGGGTCCCTACGAGCAGTACTTC. Supplemented by reference TRBV19 and TRBJ2-7, the full variable domain reads DGGITQSPKYLFRKEGQNVTLSCEQNLNHDAMYWYRQDPGQGLRLIYYSQIVNDFQKGDIAEGYSVSREKKESFPLTVTSAQKNPTAFYLCASSIGRGPYEQYFGPGTRLTVT.